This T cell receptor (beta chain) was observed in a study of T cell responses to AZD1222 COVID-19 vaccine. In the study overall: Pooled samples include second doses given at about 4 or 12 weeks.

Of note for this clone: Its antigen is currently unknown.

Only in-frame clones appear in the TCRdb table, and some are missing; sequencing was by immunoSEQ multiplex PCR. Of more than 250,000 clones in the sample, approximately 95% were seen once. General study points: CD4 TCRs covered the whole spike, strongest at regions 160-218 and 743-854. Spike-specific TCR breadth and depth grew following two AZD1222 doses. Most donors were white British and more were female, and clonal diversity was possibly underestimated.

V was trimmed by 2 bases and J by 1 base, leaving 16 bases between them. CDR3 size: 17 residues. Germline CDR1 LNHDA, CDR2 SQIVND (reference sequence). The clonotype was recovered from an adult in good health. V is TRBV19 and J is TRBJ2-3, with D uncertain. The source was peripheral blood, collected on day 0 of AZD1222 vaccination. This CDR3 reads CASSISHRPRGTDTQYF. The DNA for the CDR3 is TGTGCCAGTAGTATATCTCACAGACCCCGGGGCACAGATACGCAGTATTTT.